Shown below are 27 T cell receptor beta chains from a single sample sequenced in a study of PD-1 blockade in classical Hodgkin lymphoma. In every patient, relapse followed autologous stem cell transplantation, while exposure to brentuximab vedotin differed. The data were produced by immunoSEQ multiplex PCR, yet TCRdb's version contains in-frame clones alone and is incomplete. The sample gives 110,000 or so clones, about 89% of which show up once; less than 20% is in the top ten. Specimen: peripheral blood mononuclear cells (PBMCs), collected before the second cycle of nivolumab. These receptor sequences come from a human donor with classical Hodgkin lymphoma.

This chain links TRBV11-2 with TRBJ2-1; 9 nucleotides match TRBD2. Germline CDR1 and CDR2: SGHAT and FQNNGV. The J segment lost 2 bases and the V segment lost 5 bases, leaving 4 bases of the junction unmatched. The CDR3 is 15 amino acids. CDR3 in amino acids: CASSLRTSAYNEQFF. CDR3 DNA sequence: TGTGCCAGCAGCCTCAGGACTAGCGCCTACAATGAGCAGTTCTTC.

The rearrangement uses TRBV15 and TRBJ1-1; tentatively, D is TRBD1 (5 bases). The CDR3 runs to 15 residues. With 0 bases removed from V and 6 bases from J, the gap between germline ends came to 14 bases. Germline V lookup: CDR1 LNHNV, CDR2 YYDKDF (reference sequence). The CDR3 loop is CATSRDKKGLSEAFF. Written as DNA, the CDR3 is TGTGCCACCAGCAGAGATAAAAAGGGACTCTCTGAAGCTTTCTTT.

CDR3 amino acids: CASSQWGPTQYF. CDR3 sequence (DNA): TGTGCCAGCAGCCAATGGGGCCCGACCCAGTACTTC. This sequence joins TRBV14 and TRBJ2-5, with D possibly matching TRBD1 (5 bases). Per the germline V gene, CDR1 is SGHDN and CDR2 is FVKESK. V was cut by 2 bases and J by 7 bases, with 8 bases left in between. This CDR3 contains 12 residues.

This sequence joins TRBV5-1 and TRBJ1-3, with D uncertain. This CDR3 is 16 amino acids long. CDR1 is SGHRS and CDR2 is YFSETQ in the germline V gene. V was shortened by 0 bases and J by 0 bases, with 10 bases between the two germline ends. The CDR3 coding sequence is TGCGCCAGCAGCTTGGGTGGGGTATCCTCTGGAAACACCATATATTTT. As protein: CASSLGGVSSGNTIYF.

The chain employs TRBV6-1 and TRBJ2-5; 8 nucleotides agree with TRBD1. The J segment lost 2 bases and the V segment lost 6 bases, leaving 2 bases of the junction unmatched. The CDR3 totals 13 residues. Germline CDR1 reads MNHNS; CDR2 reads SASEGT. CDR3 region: CASRGTGQETQYF. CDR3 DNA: TGTGCCAGCAGGGGGACAGGACAAGAGACCCAGTACTTC.

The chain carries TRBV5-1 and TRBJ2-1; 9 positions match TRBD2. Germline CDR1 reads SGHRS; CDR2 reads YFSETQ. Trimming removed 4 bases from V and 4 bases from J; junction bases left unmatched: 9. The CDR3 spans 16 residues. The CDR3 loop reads CASSVQPSGGYNEQFF. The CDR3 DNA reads TGCGCCAGCAGCGTCCAGCCCAGCGGGGGGTACAATGAGCAGTTCTTC.

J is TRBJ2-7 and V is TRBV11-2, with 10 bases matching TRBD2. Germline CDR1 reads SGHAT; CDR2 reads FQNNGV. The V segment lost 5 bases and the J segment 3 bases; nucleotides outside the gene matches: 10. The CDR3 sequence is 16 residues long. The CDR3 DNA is TGTGCCAGCAGCCTAAGGGGGGGACTAGCGCACTACGAGCAGTACTTC. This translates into CASSLRGGLAHYEQYF.

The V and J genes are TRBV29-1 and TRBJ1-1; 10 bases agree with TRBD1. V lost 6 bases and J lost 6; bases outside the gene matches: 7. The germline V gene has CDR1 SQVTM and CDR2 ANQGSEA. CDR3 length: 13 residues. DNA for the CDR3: TGCAGCGTGAGACAGGGGGCAAACTCTGAAGCTTTCTTT. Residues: CSVRQGANSEAFF.

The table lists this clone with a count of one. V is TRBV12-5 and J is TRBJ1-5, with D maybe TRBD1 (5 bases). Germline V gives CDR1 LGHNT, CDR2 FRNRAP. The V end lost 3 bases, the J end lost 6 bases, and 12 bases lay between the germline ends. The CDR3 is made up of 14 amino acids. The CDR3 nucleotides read TGTGCTAGTGGTTTTCAGGGACCGCGTCAGCCCCAGCATTTT. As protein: CASGFQGPRQPQHF.

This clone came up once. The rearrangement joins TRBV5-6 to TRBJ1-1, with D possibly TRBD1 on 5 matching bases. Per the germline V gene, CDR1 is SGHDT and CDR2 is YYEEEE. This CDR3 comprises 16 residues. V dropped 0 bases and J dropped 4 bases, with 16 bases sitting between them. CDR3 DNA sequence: TGTGCCAGCAGCTTGGCCGGGGGAGGGCTGAGCACTGAAGCTTTCTTT. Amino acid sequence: CASSLAGGGLSTEAFF.

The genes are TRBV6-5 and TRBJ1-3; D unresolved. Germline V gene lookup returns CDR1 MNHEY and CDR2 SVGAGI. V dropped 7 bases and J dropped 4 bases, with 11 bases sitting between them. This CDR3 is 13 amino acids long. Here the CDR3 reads CASKSIPGNTIYF. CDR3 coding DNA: TGTGCCAGCAAGTCGATTCCCGGAAACACCATATATTTT.

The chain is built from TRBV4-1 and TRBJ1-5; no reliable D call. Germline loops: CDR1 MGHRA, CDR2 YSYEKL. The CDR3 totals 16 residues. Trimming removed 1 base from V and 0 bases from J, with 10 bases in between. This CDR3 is CASSQGGVASNQPQHF. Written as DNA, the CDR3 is TGCGCCAGCAGCCAAGGTGGGGTGGCTAGCAATCAGCCCCAGCATTTT.

The CDR3 region has the DNA TGTGCCAGCAGCTTAGGGACAGGGGGCGCATCGGCCTACGAGCAGTACTTC. Encoded protein: CASSLGTGGASAYEQYF. The chain carries TRBV7-6 and TRBJ2-7; 11 bases are shared with TRBD1. CDR1 and CDR2 (germline): SGHVS, FNYEAQ. V lost 1 base and J lost 2; bases outside the gene matches: 7. The CDR3 has 17 amino acids.

Written as DNA, the CDR3 is TGTGCCAGCAGCCTCACCCGGGCAGCCGATGAAGCTTTCTTT. The encoded protein is CASSLTRAADEAFF. The V call is TRBV11-2, the J call TRBJ1-1; D uncertain. Germline assignment: CDR1 SGHAT and CDR2 FQNNGV. V lost 5 bases to trimming and J lost 7 bases, with 17 bases between them. The CDR3 consists of 14 residues.

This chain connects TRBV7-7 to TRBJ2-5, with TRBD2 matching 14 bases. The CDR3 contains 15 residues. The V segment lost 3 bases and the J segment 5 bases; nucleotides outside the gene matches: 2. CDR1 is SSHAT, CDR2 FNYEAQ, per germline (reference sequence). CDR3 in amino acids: CASSLGLAGEETQYF. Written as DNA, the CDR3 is TGTGCCAGCAGCTTGGGACTAGCGGGAGAGGAGACCCAGTACTTC.

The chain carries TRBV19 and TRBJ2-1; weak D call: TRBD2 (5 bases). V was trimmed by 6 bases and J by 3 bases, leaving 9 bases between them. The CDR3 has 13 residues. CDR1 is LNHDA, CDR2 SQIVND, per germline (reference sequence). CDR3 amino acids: CASSGGFYNEQFF. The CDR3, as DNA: TGTGCCAGTAGCGGCGGGTTCTACAATGAGCAGTTCTTC.

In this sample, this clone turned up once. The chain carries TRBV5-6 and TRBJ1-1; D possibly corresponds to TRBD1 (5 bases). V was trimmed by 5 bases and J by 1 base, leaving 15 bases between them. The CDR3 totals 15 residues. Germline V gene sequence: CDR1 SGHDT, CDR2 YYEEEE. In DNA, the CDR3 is TGTGCCAGCAGTTGGGGCCCTACAGGGAACACTGAAGCTTTCTTT. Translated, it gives CASSWGPTGNTEAFF.

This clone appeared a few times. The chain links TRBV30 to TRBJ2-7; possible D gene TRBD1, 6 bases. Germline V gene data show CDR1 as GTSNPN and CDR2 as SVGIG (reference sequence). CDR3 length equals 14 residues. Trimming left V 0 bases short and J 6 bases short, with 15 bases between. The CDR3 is CAWSVQGWSPEQYF. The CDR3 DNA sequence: TGTGCCTGGAGTGTCCAGGGGTGGTCCCCCGAGCAGTACTTC.

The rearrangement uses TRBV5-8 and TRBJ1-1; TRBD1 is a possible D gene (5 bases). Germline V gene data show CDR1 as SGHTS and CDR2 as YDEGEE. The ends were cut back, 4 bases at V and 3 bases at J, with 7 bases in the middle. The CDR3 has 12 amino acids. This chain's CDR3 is CASSQGDTEAFF. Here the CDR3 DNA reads TGTGCCAGCAGCCAGGGAGACACTGAAGCTTTCTTT.

The CDR3 DNA sequence: TGTGCCAGCAGTGCCGGGACTAGCGGTTTCTCCGAGCAGTACTTC. Translated: CASSAGTSGFSEQYF. This chain connects TRBV25-1 to TRBJ2-7; 11 nucleotides agree with TRBD2. The germline CDR1 and CDR2 sequences are MGHDK and SYGVNS. V shed 4 bases, J shed 6 bases, and the junction held 8 bases outside the gene matches. The CDR3 is 15 amino acids.

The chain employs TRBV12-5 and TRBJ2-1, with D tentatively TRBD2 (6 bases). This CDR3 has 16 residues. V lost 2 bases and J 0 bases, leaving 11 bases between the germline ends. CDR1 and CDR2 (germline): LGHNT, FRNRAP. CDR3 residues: CASGLPPGLSYNEQFF. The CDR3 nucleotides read TGTGCTAGTGGTTTGCCACCGGGACTCTCCTACAATGAGCAGTTCTTC. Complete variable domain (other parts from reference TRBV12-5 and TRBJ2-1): DARVTQTPRHKVTEMGQEVTMRCQPILGHNTVFWYRQTMMQGLELLAYFRNRAPLDDSGMPKDRFSAEMPDATLATLKIQPSEPRDSAVYFCASGLPPGLSYNEQFFGPGTRLTVL.

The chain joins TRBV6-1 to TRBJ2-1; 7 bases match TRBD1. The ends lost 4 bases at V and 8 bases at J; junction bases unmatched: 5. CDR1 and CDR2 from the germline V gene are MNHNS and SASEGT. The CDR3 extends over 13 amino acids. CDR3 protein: CASSVWGQYEQFF. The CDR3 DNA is TGTGCCAGCAGTGTTTGGGGACAGTATGAGCAGTTCTTC.

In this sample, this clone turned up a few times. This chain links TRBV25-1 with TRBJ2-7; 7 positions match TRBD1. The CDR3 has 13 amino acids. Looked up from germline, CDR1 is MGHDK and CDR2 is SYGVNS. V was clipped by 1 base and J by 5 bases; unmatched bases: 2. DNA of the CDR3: TGTGCCAGCAGTGAATGGGGGACAGACGAGCAGTACTTC. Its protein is CASSEWGTDEQYF.

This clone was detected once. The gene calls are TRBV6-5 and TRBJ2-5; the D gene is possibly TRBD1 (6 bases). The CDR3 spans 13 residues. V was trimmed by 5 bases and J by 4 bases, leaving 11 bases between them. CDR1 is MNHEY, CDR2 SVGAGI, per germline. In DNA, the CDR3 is TGTGCCAGCAGTAGGGCGACAGGAGAGACCCAGTACTTC. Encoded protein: CASSRATGETQYF.

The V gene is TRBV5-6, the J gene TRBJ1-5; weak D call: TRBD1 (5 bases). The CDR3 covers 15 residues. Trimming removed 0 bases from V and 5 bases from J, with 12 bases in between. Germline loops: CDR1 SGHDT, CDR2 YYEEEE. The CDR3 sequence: CASSLGDGPDQPQHF. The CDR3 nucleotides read TGTGCCAGCAGCTTGGGGGACGGTCCGGATCAGCCCCAGCATTTT.

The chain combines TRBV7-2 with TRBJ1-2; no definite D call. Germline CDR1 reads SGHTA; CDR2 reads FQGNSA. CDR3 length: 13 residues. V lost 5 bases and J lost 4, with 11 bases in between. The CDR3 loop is CASSLEGVYGYTF. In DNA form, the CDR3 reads TGTGCCAGCAGCCTAGAGGGAGTCTATGGCTACACCTTC.

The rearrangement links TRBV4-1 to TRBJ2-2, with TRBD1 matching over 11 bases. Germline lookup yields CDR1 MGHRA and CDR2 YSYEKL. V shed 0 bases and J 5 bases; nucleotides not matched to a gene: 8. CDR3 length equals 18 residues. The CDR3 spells CASSQDEWTGGRTGELFF. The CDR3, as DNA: TGCGCCAGCAGCCAAGATGAATGGACAGGGGGCCGGACCGGGGAGCTGTTTTTT.